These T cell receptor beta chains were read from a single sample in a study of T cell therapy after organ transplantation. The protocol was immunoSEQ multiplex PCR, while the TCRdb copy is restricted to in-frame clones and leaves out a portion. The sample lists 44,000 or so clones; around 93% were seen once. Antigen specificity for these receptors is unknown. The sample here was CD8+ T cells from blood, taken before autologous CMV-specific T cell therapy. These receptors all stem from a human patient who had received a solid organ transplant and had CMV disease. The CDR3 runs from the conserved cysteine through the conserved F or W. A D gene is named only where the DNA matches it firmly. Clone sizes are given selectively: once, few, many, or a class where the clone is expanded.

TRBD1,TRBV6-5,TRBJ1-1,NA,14,CASSIQGARTEAFF,TGTGCCAGCAGTATACAGGGGGCGCGGACTGAAGCTTTCTTT
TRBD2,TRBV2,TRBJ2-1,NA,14,CATAPGRPYNEQFF,TGTGCCACCGCGCCCGGGAGGCCCTACAATGAGCAGTTCTTC
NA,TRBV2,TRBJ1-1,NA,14,CASSSGRMNTEAFF,TGTGCCAGCAGTTCGGGTCGCATGAACACTGAAGCTTTCTTT
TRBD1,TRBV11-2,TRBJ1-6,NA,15,CASSPDRDYNSPLHF,TGTGCCAGCAGCCCCGACAGGGACTATAATTCACCCCTCCACTTT
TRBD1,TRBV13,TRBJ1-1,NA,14,CASSGDREGPEAFF,TGTGCCAGCAGCGGAGACAGGGAAGGCCCTGAAGCTTTCTTT
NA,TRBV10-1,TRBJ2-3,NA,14,CASSESTEPDTQYF,TGCGCCAGCAGTGAGTCAACAGAACCAGATACGCAGTATTTT
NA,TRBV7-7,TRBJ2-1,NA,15,CASSFGLDSYNEQFF,TGTGCTAGCAGCTTCGGGCTAGACTCCTACAATGAGCAGTTCTTC
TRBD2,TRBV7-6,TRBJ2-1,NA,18,CASSLAPRTSGIYNEQFF,TGTGCCAGCAGCTTAGCCCCCAGGACTAGCGGGATATACAATGAGCAGTTCTTC
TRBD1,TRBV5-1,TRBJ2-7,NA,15,CASSPGQGASYEQYF,TGCGCCAGCAGCCCCGGACAGGGGGCATCCTACGAGCAGTACTTC
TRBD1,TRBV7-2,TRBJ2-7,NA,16,CASSVGIGDRTYEQYF,TGTGCCAGCAGCGTTGGAATCGGGGACAGGACCTACGAGCAGTACTTC
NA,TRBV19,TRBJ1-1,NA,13,CASRQGEVPEAFF,TGTGCCAGTAGGCAGGGAGAGGTCCCTGAAGCTTTCTTT
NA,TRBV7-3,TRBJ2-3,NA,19,CASSLWGPGSPASTDTQYF,TGTGCCAGCAGCTTATGGGGACCCGGGAGTCCGGCTAGCACAGATACGCAGTATTTT
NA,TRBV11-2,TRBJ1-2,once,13,CASSLVAGYGYTF,TGTGCCAGCAGCTTAGTTGCCGGCTATGGCTACACCTTC
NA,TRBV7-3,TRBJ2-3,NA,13,CASSSVGTDTQYF,TGTGCCAGCAGCTCTGTCGGCACAGATACGCAGTATTTT
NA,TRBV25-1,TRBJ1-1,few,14,CASSEYGRIAEAFF,TGTGCCAGCAGTGAATACGGGAGGATCGCTGAAGCTTTCTTT